Included here is one T cell receptor beta chain sequence, with context. Trimming stripped 1 base from V and 2 bases from J, with 15 bases between. CDR1 LNHDA and CDR2 SQIVND come from the germline V gene (reference sequence). The CDR3 is made up of 17 amino acids. The data originate from a study of blood T cell repertoires in COVID-19. On the study more broadly: The United States, Italy and Spain were the sources of the acute and convalescent COVID-19 samples. The analysed material was cDNA or gDNA that came from T cells, B-cell-depleted T cells, or PBMCs.

Sequenced by immunoSEQ multiplex PCR; TCRdb stores in-frame clones only, minus some. The sample carries around 620,000 clones, 90% recorded once. Input material: peripheral blood. This sequence was found in a woman aged 18-29 years with acute or convalescent COVID-19. The chain recombines TRBV19 with TRBJ1-5; perhaps TRBD1 as D (6 bases). The CDR3 protein is CASSIGGPGQRNQPQHF. In DNA, the CDR3 is TGTGCCAGTAGTATAGGGGGACCAGGACAGCGCAATCAGCCCCAGCATTTT.